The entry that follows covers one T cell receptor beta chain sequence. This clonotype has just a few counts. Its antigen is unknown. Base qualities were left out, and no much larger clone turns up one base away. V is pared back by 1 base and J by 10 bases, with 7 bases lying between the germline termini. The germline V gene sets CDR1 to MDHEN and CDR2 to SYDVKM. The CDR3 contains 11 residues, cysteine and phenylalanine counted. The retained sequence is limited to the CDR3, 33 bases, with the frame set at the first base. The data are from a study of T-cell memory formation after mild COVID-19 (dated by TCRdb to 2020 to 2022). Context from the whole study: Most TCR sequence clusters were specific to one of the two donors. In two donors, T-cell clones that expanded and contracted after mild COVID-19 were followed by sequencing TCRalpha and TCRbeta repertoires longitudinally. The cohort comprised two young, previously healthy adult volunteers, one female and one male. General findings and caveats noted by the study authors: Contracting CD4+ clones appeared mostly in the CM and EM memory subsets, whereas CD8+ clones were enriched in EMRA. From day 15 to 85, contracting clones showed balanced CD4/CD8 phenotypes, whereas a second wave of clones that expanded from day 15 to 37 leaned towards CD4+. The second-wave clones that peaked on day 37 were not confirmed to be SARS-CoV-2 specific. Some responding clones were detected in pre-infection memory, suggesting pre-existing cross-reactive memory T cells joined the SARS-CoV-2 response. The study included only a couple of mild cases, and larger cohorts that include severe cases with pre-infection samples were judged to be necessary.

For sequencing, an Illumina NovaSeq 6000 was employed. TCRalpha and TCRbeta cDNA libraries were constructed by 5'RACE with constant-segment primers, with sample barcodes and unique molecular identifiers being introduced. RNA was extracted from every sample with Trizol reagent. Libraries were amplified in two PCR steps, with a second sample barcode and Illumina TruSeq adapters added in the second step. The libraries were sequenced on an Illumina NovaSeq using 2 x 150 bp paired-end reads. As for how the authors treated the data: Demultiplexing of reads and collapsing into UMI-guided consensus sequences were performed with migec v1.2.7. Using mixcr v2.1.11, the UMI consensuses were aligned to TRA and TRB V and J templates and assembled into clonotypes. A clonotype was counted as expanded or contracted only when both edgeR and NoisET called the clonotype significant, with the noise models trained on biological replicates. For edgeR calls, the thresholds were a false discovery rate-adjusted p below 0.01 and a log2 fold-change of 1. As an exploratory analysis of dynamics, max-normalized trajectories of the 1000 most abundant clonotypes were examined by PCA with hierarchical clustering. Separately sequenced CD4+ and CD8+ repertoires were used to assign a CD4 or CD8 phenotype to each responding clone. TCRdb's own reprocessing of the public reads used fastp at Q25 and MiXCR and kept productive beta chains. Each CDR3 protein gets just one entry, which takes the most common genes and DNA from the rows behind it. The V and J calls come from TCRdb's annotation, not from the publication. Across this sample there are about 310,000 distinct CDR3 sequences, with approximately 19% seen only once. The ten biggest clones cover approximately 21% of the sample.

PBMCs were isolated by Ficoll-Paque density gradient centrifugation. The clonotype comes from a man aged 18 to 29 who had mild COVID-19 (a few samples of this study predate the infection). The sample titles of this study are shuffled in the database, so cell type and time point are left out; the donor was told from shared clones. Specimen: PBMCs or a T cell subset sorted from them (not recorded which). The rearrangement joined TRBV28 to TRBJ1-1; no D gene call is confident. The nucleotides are TGTGCCAGCAGTTTATTGCAGGTAGCTTTCTTT. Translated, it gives CASSLLQVAFF. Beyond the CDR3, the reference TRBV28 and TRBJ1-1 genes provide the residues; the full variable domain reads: DVKVTQSSRYLVKRTGEKVFLECVQDMDHENMFWYRQDPGLGLRLIYFSYDVKMKEKGDIPEGYSVSREKKERFSLILESASTNQTSMYLCASSLLQVAFFGQGTRLTVV.